This T cell receptor beta chain came from a study of T-cell memory formation after mild COVID-19. V shed 5 bases and J 0 bases; nucleotides not matched to a gene: 28. The CDR3 length is 23 residues. Germline loops: CDR1 SEHNR, CDR2 FQNEAQ (reference sequence). The study, taken as a whole, reports: A subset of responding clones appeared in pre-infection memory, suggesting cross-reactive memory joined. The CD4+ clones that contracted clustered mainly within CM and EM, and the CD8+ clones concentrated in EMRA.

TCRdb ran MiXCR on the 5' RACE reads and lists one entry per CDR3 protein. The data contain around 300,000 distinct CDR3 sequences, about a sixth of them singletons. On this clonotype: What it binds is not known.

Sequenced input: PBMCs or a T cell subset sorted from them (not recorded which). This sequence joins TRBV7-9 and TRBJ1-1; TRBD1 aligns across 9 bases. This receptor was obtained from a young man who had mild COVID-19 (a few samples of this study predate the infection). Cell type and time point are not known. CDR3 loop: CASSMGWGQGEFLDPAMNTEAFF. CDR3 bases: TGTGCCAGCAGCATGGGATGGGGACAGGGAGAGTTTCTCGACCCCGCAATGAACACTGAAGCTTTCTTT.